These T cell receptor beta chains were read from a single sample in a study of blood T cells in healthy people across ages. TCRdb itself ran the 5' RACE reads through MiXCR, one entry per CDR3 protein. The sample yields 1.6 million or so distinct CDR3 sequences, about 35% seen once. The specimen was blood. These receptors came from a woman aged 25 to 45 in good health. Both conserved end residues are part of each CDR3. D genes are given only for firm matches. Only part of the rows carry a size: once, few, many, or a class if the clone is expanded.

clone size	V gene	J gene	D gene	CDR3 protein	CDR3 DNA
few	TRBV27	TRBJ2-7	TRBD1	CASSSTSGQSYEQYF	TGTGCCAGCAGCTCCACCTCGGGACAGTCCTACGAGCAGTACTTC
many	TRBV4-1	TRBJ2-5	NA	CASSQDWETQYF	TGCGCCAGCAGCCAAGATTGGGAGACCCAGTACTTC
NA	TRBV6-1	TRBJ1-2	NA	CASSEALKELYGYTF	TGTGCCAGCAGTGAAGCGCTAAAGGAACTCTATGGCTACACCTTC
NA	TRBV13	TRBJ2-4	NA	CASSLWAGLDIQYF	TGTGCCAGCAGCTTATGGGCAGGCTTAGACATTCAGTACTTC
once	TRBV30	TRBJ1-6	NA	CAWSQGNNNSPLHF	TGTGCCTGGAGTCAAGGGAATAATAATTCACCCCTCCACTTT
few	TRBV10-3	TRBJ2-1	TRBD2	CAISGTSGNEQFF	TGTGCCATCAGCGGGACTAGCGGGAATGAGCAGTTCTTC
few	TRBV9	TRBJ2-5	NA	CASSVGILNGETQYF	TGTGCCAGCAGCGTAGGGATACTAAACGGAGAGACCCAGTACTTC
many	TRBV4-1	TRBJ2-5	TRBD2	CASSHIGTSGSGETQYF	TGCGCCAGCAGCCATATTGGGACTAGCGGGAGTGGCGAGACCCAGTACTTC
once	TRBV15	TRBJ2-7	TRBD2	CATSRATLAGGTGEAQYF	TGTGCCACCAGCAGAGCTACCTTAGCGGGGGGAACGGGGGAGGCCCAGTACTTC
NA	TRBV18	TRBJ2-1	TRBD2	CASSHPATSGRNEQFF	TGTGCCAGCTCACATCCGGCAACTAGCGGGAGGAATGAGCAGTTCTTC
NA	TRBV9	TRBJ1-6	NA	CASSVEGRGGNSPLHF	TGTGCCAGCAGCGTAGAAGGCAGGGGAGGCAATTCACCCCTCCACTTT
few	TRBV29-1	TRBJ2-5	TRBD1	CSVSYGTGQETQYF	TGCAGCGTTTCCTACGGGACAGGGCAAGAGACCCAGTACTTC
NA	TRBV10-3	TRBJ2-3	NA	CAISESFDTQYF	TGTGCCATCAGTGAGTCATTTGACACGCAGTATTTT
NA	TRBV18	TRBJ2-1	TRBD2	CASSPRQLAGLNNEQFF	TGTGCCAGCTCACCACGACAACTAGCGGGGCTAAACAATGAGCAGTTCTTC
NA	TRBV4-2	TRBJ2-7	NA	CASSLAQGNSYEQYF	TGTGCCAGCAGCCTGGCGCAGGGAAACTCCTACGAGCAGTACTTC
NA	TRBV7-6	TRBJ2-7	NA	CASSLAHVEVGYEQYF	TGTGCCAGCAGCTTAGCGCACGTGGAGGTTGGTTACGAGCAGTACTTC
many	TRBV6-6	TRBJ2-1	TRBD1	CASSLQGAGYNEQFF	TGTGCCAGCAGTTTACAGGGGGCGGGGTACAATGAGCAGTTCTTC
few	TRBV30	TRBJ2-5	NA	CAWTLGPTGAQYF	TGTGCCTGGACACTAGGGCCCACGGGGGCCCAGTACTTC
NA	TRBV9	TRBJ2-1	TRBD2	CASSPGRGGLGNEQFF	TGTGCCAGCAGCCCTGGGCGCGGGGGGCTAGGAAATGAGCAGTTCTTC
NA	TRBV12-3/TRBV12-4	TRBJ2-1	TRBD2	CASSLLILGLAGGHEQFF	TGTGCCAGCAGTTTATTAATACTCGGGCTAGCGGGGGGGCATGAGCAGTTCTTC
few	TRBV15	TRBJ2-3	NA	CATSRDKGGSTDTQYF	TGTGCCACCAGCAGAGATAAGGGGGGAAGCACAGATACGCAGTATTTT
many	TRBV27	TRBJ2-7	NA	CASNGWCFSYEQYF	TGTGCCAGCAACGGGTGGTGTTTTTCCTACGAGCAGTACTTC
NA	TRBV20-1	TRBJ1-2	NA	CSALMPRWRVGYTF	TGCAGTGCCCTCATGCCCCGGTGGCGGGTTGGCTACACCTTC
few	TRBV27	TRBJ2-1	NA	CASSFGTLNYNEQFF	TGTGCCAGCAGTTTCGGGACACTCAACTACAATGAGCAGTTCTTC